Detailed here is one TCR beta chain. Its cognate antigen is unknown. The sample comes from a study of early T cells in non-severe SARS-CoV-2 infection. The protocol attached unique molecular identifiers to individual cDNA molecules. Via MiXCR, TCRdb re-called the 5' RACE reads, giving one row per CDR3 protein. This sample yields some 60,000 distinct CDR3 sequences, of which approximately 7.7% are seen a single time; more than 3% belongs to the top ten. Study-wide findings and caveats: Anti-spike CD8 responses were favored in VDJdb matching, and private and CD4 specificities were missed.

Germline V gene sequence: CDR1 MNHEY, CDR2 SMNVEV (reference sequence). V gave up 6 bases and J gave up 7 bases, with 13 bases separating them. This CDR3 region has 13 residues. Sequencing used whole blood. The chain is built from TRBV27 and TRBJ2-1; D not resolved. This receptor was obtained from an adult who was a healthcare worker with PCR-confirmed SARS-CoV-2 infection or an uninfected control (not recorded which). This CDR3 reads CASRAYGANEQFF. For the CDR3, the DNA is TGTGCCAGCAGGGCCTACGGAGCGAATGAGCAGTTCTTC.